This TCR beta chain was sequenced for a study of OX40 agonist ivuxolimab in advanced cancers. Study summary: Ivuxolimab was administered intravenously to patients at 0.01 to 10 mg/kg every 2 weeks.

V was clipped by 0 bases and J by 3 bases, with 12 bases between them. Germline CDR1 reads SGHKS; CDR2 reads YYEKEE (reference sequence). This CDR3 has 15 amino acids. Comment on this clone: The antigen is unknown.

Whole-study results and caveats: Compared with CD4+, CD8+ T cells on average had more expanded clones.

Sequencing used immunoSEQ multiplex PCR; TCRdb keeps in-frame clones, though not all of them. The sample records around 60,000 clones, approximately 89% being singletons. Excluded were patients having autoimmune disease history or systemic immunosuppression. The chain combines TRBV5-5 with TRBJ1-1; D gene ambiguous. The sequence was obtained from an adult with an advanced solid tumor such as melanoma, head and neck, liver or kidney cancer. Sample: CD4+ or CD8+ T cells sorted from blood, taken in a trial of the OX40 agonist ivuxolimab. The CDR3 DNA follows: TGTGCCAGCAGCTTGGTCACGATTAGTGACACTGAAGCTTTCTTT. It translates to CASSLVTISDTEAFF.